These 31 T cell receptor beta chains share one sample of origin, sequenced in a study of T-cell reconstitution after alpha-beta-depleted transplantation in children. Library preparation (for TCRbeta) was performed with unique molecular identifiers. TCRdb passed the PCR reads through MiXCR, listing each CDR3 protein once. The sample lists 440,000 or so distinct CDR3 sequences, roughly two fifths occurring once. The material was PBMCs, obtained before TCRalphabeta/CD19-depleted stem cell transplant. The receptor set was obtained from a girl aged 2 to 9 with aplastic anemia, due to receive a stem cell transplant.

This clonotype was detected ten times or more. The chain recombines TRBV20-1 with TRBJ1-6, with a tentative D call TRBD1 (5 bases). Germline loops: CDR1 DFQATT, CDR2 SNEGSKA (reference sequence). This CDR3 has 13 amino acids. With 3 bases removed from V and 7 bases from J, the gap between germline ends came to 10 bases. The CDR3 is CSASMAGNSPLHF. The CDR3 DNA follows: TGCAGTGCTAGTATGGCAGGGAATTCACCCCTCCACTTT.

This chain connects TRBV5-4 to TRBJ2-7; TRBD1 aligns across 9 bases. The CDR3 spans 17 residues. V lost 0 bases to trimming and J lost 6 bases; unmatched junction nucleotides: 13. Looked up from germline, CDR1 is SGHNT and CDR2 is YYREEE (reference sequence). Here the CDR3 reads CASSLEAPGQGSSEQYF. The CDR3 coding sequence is TGTGCCAGCAGCTTGGAGGCTCCGGGACAGGGATCTAGCGAGCAGTACTTC.

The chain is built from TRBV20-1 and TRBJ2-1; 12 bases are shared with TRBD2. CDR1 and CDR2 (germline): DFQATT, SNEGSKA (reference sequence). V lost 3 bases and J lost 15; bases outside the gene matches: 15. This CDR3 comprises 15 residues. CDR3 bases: TGCAGTGCTAGCCCCCTAGCGGGAGGGGATGATACCCGGTTCTTC. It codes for CSASPLAGGDDTRFF.

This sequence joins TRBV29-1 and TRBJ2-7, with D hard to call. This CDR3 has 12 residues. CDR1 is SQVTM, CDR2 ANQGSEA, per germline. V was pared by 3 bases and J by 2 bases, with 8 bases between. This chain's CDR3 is CSVEAGTYEQYF. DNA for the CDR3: TGCAGCGTTGAGGCCGGCACCTACGAGCAGTACTTC.

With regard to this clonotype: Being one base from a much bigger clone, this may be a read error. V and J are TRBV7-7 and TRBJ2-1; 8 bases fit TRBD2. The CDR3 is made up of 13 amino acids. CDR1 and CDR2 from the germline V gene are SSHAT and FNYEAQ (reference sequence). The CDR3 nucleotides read TGTGCTAGCAGCTCGGGGGGGAACAATGAGCAGTGCTTC. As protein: CASSSGGNNEQCF.

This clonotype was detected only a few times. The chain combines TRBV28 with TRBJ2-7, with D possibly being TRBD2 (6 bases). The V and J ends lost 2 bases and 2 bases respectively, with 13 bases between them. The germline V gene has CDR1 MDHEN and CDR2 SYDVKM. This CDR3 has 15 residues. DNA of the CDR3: TGTGCCAGCAGTTTAGCCGGGGGTAGTACCTACGAGCAGTACTTC. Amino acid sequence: CASSLAGGSTYEQYF.

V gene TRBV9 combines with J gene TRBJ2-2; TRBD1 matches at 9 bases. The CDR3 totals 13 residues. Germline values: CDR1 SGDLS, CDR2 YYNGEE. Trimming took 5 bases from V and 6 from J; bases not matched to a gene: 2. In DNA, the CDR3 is TGTGCCAGCAGGCGGGACAGGGCCGGGGAGCTGTTTTTT. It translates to CASRRDRAGELFF. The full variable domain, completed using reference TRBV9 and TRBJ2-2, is DSGVTQTPKHLITATGQRVTLRCSPRSGDLSVYWYQQSLDQGLQFLIQYYNGEERAKGNILERFSAQQFPDLHSELNLSSLELGDSALYFCASRRDRAGELFFGEGSRLTVL.

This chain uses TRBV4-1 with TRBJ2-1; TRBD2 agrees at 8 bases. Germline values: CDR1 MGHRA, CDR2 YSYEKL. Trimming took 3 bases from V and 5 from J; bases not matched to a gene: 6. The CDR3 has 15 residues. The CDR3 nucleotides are TGCGCCAGCAGCCAGGTAGCGGGATTCGACAATGAGCAGTTCTTC. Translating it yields CASSQVAGFDNEQFF.

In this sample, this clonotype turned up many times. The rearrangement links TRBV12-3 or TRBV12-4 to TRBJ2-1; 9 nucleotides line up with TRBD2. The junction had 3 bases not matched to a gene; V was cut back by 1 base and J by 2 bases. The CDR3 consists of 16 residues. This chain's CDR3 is CASSLDPSGAYNEQFF. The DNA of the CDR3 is TGTGCCAGCAGTTTAGATCCTAGCGGGGCCTACAATGAGCAGTTCTTC.

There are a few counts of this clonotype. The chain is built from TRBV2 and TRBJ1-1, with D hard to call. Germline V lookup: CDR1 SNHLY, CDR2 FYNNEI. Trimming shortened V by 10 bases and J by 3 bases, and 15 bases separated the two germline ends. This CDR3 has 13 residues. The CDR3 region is CATIQRSDTEAFF. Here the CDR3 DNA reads TGTGCCACAATTCAAAGGTCGGACACTGAAGCTTTCTTT.

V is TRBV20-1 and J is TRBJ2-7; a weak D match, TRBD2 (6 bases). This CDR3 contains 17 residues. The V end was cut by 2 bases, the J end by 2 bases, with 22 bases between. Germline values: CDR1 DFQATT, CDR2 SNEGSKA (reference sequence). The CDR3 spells CSARSTAGGAMAYEQYF. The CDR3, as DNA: TGCAGTGCTAGAAGCACGGCAGGAGGGGCGATGGCCTACGAGCAGTACTTC.

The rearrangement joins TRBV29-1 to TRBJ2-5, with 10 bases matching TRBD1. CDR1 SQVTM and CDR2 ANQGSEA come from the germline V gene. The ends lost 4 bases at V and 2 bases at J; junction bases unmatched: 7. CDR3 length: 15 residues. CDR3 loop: CSVAGDRGTQETQYF. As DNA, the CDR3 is TGCAGCGTTGCTGGGGACAGGGGAACTCAAGAGACCCAGTACTTC.

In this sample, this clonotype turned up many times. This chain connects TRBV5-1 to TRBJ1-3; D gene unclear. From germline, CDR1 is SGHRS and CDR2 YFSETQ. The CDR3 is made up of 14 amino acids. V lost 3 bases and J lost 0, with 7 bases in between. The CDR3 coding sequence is TGCGCCAGCAGCTCCGGGATCTCTGGAAACACCATATATTTT. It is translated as CASSSGISGNTIYF.

CDR3 nucleotide sequence: TGTGCCAGCAGTTTAGGACGACGGACCAGGACGAGTGAGCAGTTCTTC. It yields the protein CASSLGRRTRTSEQFF. The chain recombines TRBV28 with TRBJ2-1, with unresolved D. The CDR3 runs 16 residues. V lost 2 bases to trimming and J lost 9 bases, with 20 bases between them. The germline V gene has CDR1 MDHEN and CDR2 SYDVKM.

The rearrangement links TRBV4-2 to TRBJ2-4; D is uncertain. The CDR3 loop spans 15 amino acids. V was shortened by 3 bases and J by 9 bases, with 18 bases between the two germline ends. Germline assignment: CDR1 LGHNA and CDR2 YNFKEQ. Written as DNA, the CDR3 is TGTGCCAGCAGCCACCCCACCAGTGCGGCCTCCATTCAGTACTTC. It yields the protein CASSHPTSAASIQYF.

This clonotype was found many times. The CDR3 DNA follows: TGTGCCAGCAGGGCGGAGGGAAGATACCACGAGCAGTACTTC. Amino acid sequence: CASRAEGRYHEQYF. The rearrangement links TRBV7-8 to TRBJ2-7; possibly TRBD2 for D (6 bases). The V end lost 6 bases, the J end lost 5 bases, and 17 bases lay between the germline ends. The CDR3 spans 14 residues. Germline lookup yields CDR1 SGHVS and CDR2 FQNEAQ. The full variable domain, completed using reference TRBV7-8 and TRBJ2-7, is GAGVSQSPRYKVAKRGQDVALRCDPISGHVSLFWYQQALGQGPEFLTYFQNEAQLDKSGLPSDRFFAERPEGSVSTLKIQRTQQEDSAVYLCASRAEGRYHEQYFGPGTRLTVT.

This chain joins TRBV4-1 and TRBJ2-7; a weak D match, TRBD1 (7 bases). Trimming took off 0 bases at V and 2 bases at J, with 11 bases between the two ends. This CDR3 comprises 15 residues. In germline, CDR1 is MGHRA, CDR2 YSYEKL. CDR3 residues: CASSQDPGGTYEQYF. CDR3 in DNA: TGCGCCAGCAGCCAAGATCCAGGGGGGACCTACGAGCAGTACTTC.

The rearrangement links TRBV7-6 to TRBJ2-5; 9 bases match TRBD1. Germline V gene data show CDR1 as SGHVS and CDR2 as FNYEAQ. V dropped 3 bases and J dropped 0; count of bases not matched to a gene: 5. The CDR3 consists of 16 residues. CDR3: CASSFTQGAYQETQYF. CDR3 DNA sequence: TGTGCCAGCAGCTTTACACAGGGGGCTTACCAAGAGACCCAGTACTTC.

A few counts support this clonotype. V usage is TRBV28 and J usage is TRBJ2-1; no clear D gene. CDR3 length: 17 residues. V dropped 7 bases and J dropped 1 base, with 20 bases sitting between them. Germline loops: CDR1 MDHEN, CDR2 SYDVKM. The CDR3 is CASTYSEAGYSYNEQFF. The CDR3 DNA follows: TGTGCCAGCACCTATTCAGAGGCAGGCTATTCCTACAATGAGCAGTTCTTC. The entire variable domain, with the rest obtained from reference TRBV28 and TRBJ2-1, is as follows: DVKVTQSSRYLVKRTGEKVFLECVQDMDHENMFWYRQDPGLGLRLIYFSYDVKMKEKGDIPEGYSVSREKKERFSLILESASTNQTSMYLCASTYSEAGYSYNEQFFGPGTRLTVL.

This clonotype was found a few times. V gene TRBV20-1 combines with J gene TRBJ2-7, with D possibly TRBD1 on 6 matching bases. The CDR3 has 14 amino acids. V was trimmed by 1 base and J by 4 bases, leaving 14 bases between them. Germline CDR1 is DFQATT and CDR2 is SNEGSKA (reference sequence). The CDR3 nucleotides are TGCAGTGCTAGAGTCCCGGGACATCATTACGAGCAGTACTTC. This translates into CSARVPGHHYEQYF.

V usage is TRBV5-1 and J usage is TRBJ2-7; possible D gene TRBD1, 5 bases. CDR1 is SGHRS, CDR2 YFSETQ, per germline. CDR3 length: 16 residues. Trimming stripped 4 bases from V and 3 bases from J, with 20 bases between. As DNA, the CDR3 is TGCGCCAGCAGCGCGACTGGGGCCGGCAGGAACTACGAGCAGTACTTC. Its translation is CASSATGAGRNYEQYF.

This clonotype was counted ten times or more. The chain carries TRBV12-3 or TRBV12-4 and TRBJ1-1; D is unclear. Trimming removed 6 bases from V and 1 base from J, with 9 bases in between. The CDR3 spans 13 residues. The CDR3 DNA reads TGTGCCAGCAGGGTCGGTTCGAACACTGAAGCTTTCTTT. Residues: CASRVGSNTEAFF.

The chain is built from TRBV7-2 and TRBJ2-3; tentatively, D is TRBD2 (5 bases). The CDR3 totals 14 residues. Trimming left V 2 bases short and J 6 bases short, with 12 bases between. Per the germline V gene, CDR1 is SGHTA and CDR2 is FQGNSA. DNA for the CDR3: TGTGCCAGCAGCTTATTAGGGCGAGGGGATACGCAGTATTTT. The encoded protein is CASSLLGRGDTQYF.

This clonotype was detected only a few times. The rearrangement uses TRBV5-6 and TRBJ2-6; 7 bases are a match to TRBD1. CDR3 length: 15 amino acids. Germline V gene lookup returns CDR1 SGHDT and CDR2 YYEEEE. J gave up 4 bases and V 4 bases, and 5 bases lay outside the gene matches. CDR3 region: CASSPLQGGANVLTF. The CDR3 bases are TGTGCCAGCAGCCCGCTACAGGGGGGGGCCAACGTCCTGACTTTC.

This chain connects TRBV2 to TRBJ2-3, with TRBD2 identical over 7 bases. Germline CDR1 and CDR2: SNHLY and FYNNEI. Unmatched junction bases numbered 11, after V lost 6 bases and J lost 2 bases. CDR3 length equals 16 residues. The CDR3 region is CASRETWGGFTDTQYF. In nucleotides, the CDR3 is TGTGCCAGCAGGGAGACATGGGGGGGATTCACAGATACGCAGTATTTT.

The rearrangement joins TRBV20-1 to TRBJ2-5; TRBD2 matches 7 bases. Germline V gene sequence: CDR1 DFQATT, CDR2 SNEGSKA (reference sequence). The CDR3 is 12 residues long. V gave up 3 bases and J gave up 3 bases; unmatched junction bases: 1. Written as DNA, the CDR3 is TGCAGTGCTAGGGGGACTAAAGAGACCCAGTACTTC. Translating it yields CSARGTKETQYF.

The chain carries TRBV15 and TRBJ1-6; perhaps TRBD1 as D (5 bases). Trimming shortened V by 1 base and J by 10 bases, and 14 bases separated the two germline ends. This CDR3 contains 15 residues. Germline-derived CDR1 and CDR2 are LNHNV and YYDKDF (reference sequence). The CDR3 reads CATSRAGRVSSPLHF. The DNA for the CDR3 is TGTGCCACCAGCAGAGCAGGCAGGGTCAGCTCACCCCTCCACTTT.

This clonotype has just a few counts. The CDR3 here is CASSRPGKLNGYTF. The CDR3 bases are TGTGCCAGCAGTCGGCCAGGGAAATTGAATGGCTACACCTTC. The chain combines TRBV12-3 or TRBV12-4 with TRBJ1-2; possibly TRBD1 for D (5 bases). V gave up 5 bases and J gave up 6 bases, with 16 bases separating them. CDR3 length equals 14 residues.

The CDR3 protein is CSASGVAGPTYEQYF. The CDR3 bases are TGCAGTGCCTCCGGGGTGGCGGGGCCCACCTACGAGCAGTACTTC. The chain couples TRBV20-1 to TRBJ2-7; a possible D gene is TRBD2 (6 bases). CDR1 and CDR2 (germline): DFQATT, SNEGSKA (reference sequence). The ends were cut back, 6 bases at V and 2 bases at J, with 20 bases in the middle. There are 15 residues in the CDR3.

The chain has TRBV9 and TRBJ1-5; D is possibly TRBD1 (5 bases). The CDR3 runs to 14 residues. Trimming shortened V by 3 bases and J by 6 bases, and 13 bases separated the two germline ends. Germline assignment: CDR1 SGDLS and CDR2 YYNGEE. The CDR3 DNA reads TGTGCCAGCAGCGGAGACGGGGCAAGTCAGCCCCAGCATTTT. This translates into CASSGDGASQPQHF. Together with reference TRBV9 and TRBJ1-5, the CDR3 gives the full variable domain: DSGVTQTPKHLITATGQRVTLRCSPRSGDLSVYWYQQSLDQGLQFLIQYYNGEERAKGNILERFSAQQFPDLHSELNLSSLELGDSALYFCASSGDGASQPQHFGDGTRLSIL.

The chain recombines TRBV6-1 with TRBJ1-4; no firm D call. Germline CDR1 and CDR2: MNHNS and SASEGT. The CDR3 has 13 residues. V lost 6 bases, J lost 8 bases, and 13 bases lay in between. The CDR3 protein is CASRPPGREKLFF. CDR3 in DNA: TGTGCCAGCAGGCCCCCGGGGAGGGAAAAACTGTTTTTT.